This passage covers 32 T cell receptor beta chains from one sample sequenced in a study of vaccination effects on CD4 cells after COVID-19. These receptors are not linked to any known antigen. Peptide-pool stimulation followed by sequencing identified expanded antigen-specific CD4+ clonotypes in the ViraFEST assay. Scientists isolated CD4+ T cells after a roughly 10-day culture period ended. The healthy vaccine recipients, who had no prior SARS-CoV-2 infection, showed negative nucleocapsid antibodies. The table came from immunoSEQ multiplex PCR; TCRdb's copy has only in-frame clones and leaves some out. The table lists tens of thousands of clones, 60% to 80% of them singletons, with roughly 3.1% in the top ten. The material was CD4+ T cells from PBMCs cultured with HCoV-NL63 spike peptides, obtained before COVID-19 vaccination. These receptors were obtained from a human donor who received a COVID-19 vaccine.

The V and J genes are TRBV6-2 or TRBV6-3 and TRBJ2-2, with D maybe TRBD1 (5 bases). V gave up 3 bases and J gave up 5 bases, with 13 bases separating them. Germline-derived CDR1 and CDR2 are MNHEY and SVGEGT. The CDR3 extends over 15 amino acids. CDR3 DNA sequence: TGTGCCAGCAGTTATATTGCAGGGCGGACCGGGGAGCTGTTTTTT. Amino acid sequence: CASSYIAGRTGELFF.

The rearrangement joins TRBV7-3 to TRBJ1-1; D is unclear. This CDR3 contains 14 residues. The V and J ends lost 3 bases and 1 base respectively, with 9 bases between them. Germline CDR1 is SGHTA and CDR2 is FQGTGA. The chain's CDR3 is CASSLGSGNTEAFF. CDR3 bases: TGTGCCAGCAGCTTGGGCTCGGGGAACACTGAAGCTTTCTTT.

The chain is built from TRBV29-1 and TRBJ2-4, with D possibly being TRBD1 (6 bases). The V and J ends lost 3 bases and 1 base respectively, with 13 bases between them. The CDR3 length is 15 residues. Germline V gene data show CDR1 as SQVTM and CDR2 as ANQGSEA. CDR3 nucleotide sequence: TGCAGCGTTGATCAGGGGTCGATGGCCAAAAACATTCAGTACTTC. Protein sequence: CSVDQGSMAKNIQYF.

The CDR3, as DNA: TGTGCCAGTAGTAGTTTAAGCGGGGGGGCAGATGAGCAGTTCTTC. Protein: CASSSLSGGADEQFF. The chain has TRBV19 and TRBJ2-1, with 10 positions matching TRBD2. This CDR3 is built from 15 residues. CDR1 is LNHDA, CDR2 SQIVND, per germline (reference sequence). J gave up 8 bases and V 4 bases, and 8 bases lay outside the gene matches.

This chain uses TRBV6-2 or TRBV6-3 with TRBJ2-5; possibly TRBD1 or TRBD2 for D (5 bases each). Trimming removed 0 bases from V and 2 bases from J, with 16 bases in between. Germline values: CDR1 MNHEY, CDR2 SVGEGT. This CDR3 contains 17 residues. The DNA of the CDR3 is TGTGCCAGCAGTTACTCTGTAGAGAGGGGTTGGCAAGAGACCCAGTACTTC. It encodes CASSYSVERGWQETQYF.

This clone was detected once. The chain joins TRBV5-1 to TRBJ1-1; 9 bases agree with TRBD1. The germline V gene encodes CDR1 SGHRS and CDR2 YFSETQ. This CDR3 is 17 amino acids long. Trimming at V came to 1 base and at J to 3 bases, leaving 10 bases not matched to a gene. The CDR3 bases are TGCGCCAGCAGCTTGCAAGCCCAGGGACAGGGAGACACTGAAGCTTTCTTT. Translated: CASSLQAQGQGDTEAFF.

This clone was recorded only once. This rearrangement joins TRBV19 to TRBJ1-4; tentative D call: TRBD1 (5 bases). V was shortened by 5 bases and J by 10 bases, with 23 bases between the two germline ends. This CDR3 region has 16 residues. Germline CDR1 and CDR2: LNHDA and SQIVND (reference sequence). CDR3 loop: CASSVQMAGVSRKLFF. The CDR3 bases are TGTGCCAGTAGTGTACAAATGGCGGGGGTTAGCCGAAAACTGTTTTTT.

The gene calls are TRBV2 and TRBJ2-3; D is unresolved. V lost 6 bases and J 0 bases, leaving 13 bases between the germline ends. The CDR3 has 15 amino acids. Germline assignment: CDR1 SNHLY and CDR2 FYNNEI. The CDR3 DNA is TGTGCCAGCAGGGGCCGACGCCTTAGCACAGATACGCAGTATTTT. This encodes CASRGRRLSTDTQYF.

The chain uses TRBV6-2 or TRBV6-3 and TRBJ1-5; D gene uncertain. The germline CDR1 and CDR2 sequences are MNHEY and SVGEGT. The CDR3 runs 13 residues. Between the trimmed V and J ends, which lost 5 bases and 4 bases, there was a span of 9 bases. CDR3 sequence (DNA): TGTGCCAGCAGTGATCGGGTAAATCAGCCCCAGCATTTT. Amino acid sequence: CASSDRVNQPQHF.

The rearrangement links TRBV4-3 to TRBJ1-4; D is unclear. V lost 0 bases to trimming and J lost 3 bases, with 20 bases between them. CDR3 size: 19 residues. From germline, CDR1 is LGHNA and CDR2 YSLEER. CDR3 amino acids: CASSQEAAGLLNSNEKLFF. As DNA, the CDR3 is TGCGCCAGCAGCCAAGAGGCGGCCGGGCTCCTGAACTCTAATGAAAAACTGTTTTTT.

DNA for the CDR3: TGCAGAGTTGGACAGGGCTTCGAGCAGTACGTC. Amino acid sequence: CRVGQGFEQYV. The chain joins TRBV20-1 to TRBJ2-7; the match to TRBD1 covers 8 bases. Germline V gene sequence: CDR1 DFQATT, CDR2 SNEGSKA (reference sequence). CDR3 length: 11 amino acids.

The chain couples TRBV9 to TRBJ2-5, with 10 bases lining up with TRBD2. Germline values: CDR1 SGDLS, CDR2 YYNGEE. After removal of 4 bases from V and 4 bases from J, the junction contained 7 bases not matched to a gene. The CDR3 spans 15 residues. The CDR3 DNA is TGTGCCAGCAGCCCATCCGGGACTAGCGTAGAGACCCAGTACTTC. It encodes CASSPSGTSVETQYF.

The chain joins TRBV19 to TRBJ2-7, with D possibly matching TRBD1 (6 bases). Between the trimmed V and J ends, which lost 3 bases and 3 bases, there was a span of 9 bases. Germline V lookup: CDR1 LNHDA, CDR2 SQIVND (reference sequence). The CDR3 loop spans 13 amino acids. CDR3 in DNA: TGTGCCAGTAGTATGGGACACGGCTACGAGCAGTACGTC. Its protein product is CASSMGHGYEQYV.

CDR3 loop: CASSFQGADTQYF. The CDR3 DNA sequence: TGTGCCAGCAGCTTCCAGGGTGCAGATACGCAGTATTTT. The V and J genes are TRBV7-2 and TRBJ2-3; a weak D match, TRBD1 (5 bases). Trimming took off 3 bases at V and 4 bases at J, with 8 bases between the two ends. The CDR3 runs to 13 residues. CDR1 is SGHTA, CDR2 FQGNSA, per germline.

V gene TRBV27 combines with J gene TRBJ1-2; TRBD1 might be the D (6 bases). CDR3 length: 15 amino acids. The V end lost 7 bases, the J end lost 5 bases, and 20 bases lay between the germline ends. Germline loops: CDR1 MNHEY, CDR2 SMNVEV (reference sequence). The CDR3 DNA reads TGTGCCAGCAATGCGGGGGGCGCGGGTCGGTATGGCTACACCTTC. Protein product: CASNAGGAGRYGYTF.

This chain connects TRBV7-8 to TRBJ2-7, with TRBD2 as a possible D gene (5 bases). Germline V gene lookup returns CDR1 SGHVS and CDR2 FQNEAQ. This CDR3 has 14 residues. V was pared by 5 bases and J by 6 bases, with 17 bases between. The DNA of the CDR3 is TGTGCCAGCAGCCAAAAACTAGGGCCTCTCGAGCAGTACGTC. Its protein product is CASSQKLGPLEQYV.

The table lists this clone with a count of one. The chain links TRBV2 to TRBJ1-2; 7 nucleotides agree with TRBD1. Germline assignment: CDR1 SNHLY and CDR2 FYNNEI. J was trimmed by 2 bases and V by 6 bases; bases with no gene match: 3. This CDR3 is built from 13 residues. In DNA form, the CDR3 reads TGTGCCAGCAGGGAGGACAGGAACTATGGCTACACCTTC. It yields the protein CASREDRNYGYTF.

The chain couples TRBV20-1 to TRBJ2-5; 7 bases fit TRBD1. This CDR3 has 11 amino acids. Germline lookup yields CDR1 DFQATT and CDR2 SNEGSKA (reference sequence). The V and J ends lost 8 bases and 4 bases, in that order; junction bases with no gene match: 4. CDR3 in amino acids: CSSNRGETQYF. In nucleotides, the CDR3 is TGCAGTTCCAACAGGGGAGAGACCCAGTACTTC.

This rearrangement joins TRBV18 to TRBJ2-7; D might be TRBD1 (6 bases). Deletions cut 2 bases from V and 0 bases from J, with 11 bases between. The germline V gene encodes CDR1 KGHSH and CDR2 LQKENI. The CDR3 covers 15 residues. CDR3 amino acids: CASSPAGVSSYEQYV. The CDR3 nucleotides are TGTGCCAGCTCACCAGCAGGGGTAAGCTCCTACGAGCAGTACGTC.

The genes are TRBV7-9 and TRBJ2-2; D is unclear. This CDR3 spans 15 amino acids. V dropped 2 bases and J dropped 3 bases, with 10 bases sitting between them. Germline V gene lookup returns CDR1 SEHNR and CDR2 FQNEAQ (reference sequence). The CDR3 DNA is TGTGCCAGCAGCTTAATCAGTGCGGACACCGGGGAGCTGTTTTTT. Its translation is CASSLISADTGELFF. Together with reference TRBV7-9 and TRBJ2-2, the CDR3 gives the full variable domain: DTGVSQNPRHKITKRGQNVTFRCDPISEHNRLYWYRQTLGQGPEFLTYFQNEAQLEKSRLLSDRFSAERPKGSFSTLEIQRTEQGDSAMYLCASSLISADTGELFFGEGSRLTVL.

In its sample, this clone was seen a few times. The genes are TRBV5-4 and TRBJ1-2, with TRBD1 identical over 8 bases. The CDR3 is 14 residues long. Per germline, CDR1 SGHNT and CDR2 YYREEE (reference sequence). Trimming took 4 bases from V and 8 from J; bases not matched to a gene: 10. Here the CDR3 DNA reads TGTGCCAGCAGCCCGGACAGGGAAATATGGGGCTACACCTTC. As protein: CASSPDREIWGYTF.

This chain joins TRBV5-4 and TRBJ2-3; 7 bases are a match to TRBD2. The germline V gene encodes CDR1 SGHNT and CDR2 YYREEE (reference sequence). CDR3 length equals 14 residues. V was pared by 4 bases and J by 3 bases, with 5 bases of the junction left unmatched. The CDR3 sequence: CASSPGGGTDTQYF. The CDR3 DNA is TGTGCCAGCAGCCCTGGGGGGGGGACAGATACGCAGTATTTT. The whole variable domain, filled in from reference TRBV5-4 and TRBJ2-3, reads ETGVTQSPTHLIKTRGQQVTLRCSSQSGHNTVSWYQQALGQGPQFIFQYYREEENGRGNFPPRFSGLQFPNYSSELNVNALELDDSALYLCASSPGGGTDTQYFGPGTRLTVL.

V and J are TRBV6-5 and TRBJ1-6, with D possibly TRBD1 on 5 matching bases. Trimming left V 4 bases short and J 5 bases short, with 9 bases between. The CDR3 loop spans 14 amino acids. CDR1 is MNHEY, CDR2 SVGAGI, per germline. This CDR3 reads CASSWHRNNSPLHF. The DNA of the CDR3 is TGTGCCAGCAGTTGGCACAGGAATAATTCACCCCTCCACTTT.

V usage is TRBV24-1 and J usage is TRBJ2-1; possible D gene TRBD1, 6 bases. Trimming cost V 6 bases and J 2 bases, with 16 bases left between them. This CDR3 is 16 amino acids long. CDR1 is KGHDR and CDR2 is SFDVKD in the germline V gene. CDR3 sequence: CATSHSGRGPYNEQFF. The CDR3 nucleotides are TGTGCCACCAGTCACTCAGGCAGGGGCCCCTACAATGAGCAGTTCTTC.

The chain combines TRBV5-4 with TRBJ2-5; D not resolved. Trimming took 4 bases from V and 5 from J, leaving 21 bases between them. This CDR3 has 16 amino acids. The germline V gene encodes CDR1 SGHNT and CDR2 YYREEE (reference sequence). The CDR3, as DNA: TGTGCCAGCAGCGAGACCGCGGCCTCACCGGCGGAGACCCAGTACTTC. It is translated as CASSETAASPAETQYF.

This chain connects TRBV6-5 to TRBJ2-3; D gene unclear. Trimming took 6 bases from V and 6 from J, leaving 10 bases between them. CDR1 is MNHEY, CDR2 SVGAGI, per germline. CDR3 length equals 12 residues. The CDR3 sequence is CASRRSTDTQYF. Here the CDR3 DNA reads TGTGCCAGCAGAAGGTCTACGGATACGCAGTATTTT.

In nucleotides, the CDR3 is TGTGCCAGTGGGGGACAGGGCGTCGGAGAGACCCAGTACTTC. Amino acids: CASGGQGVGETQYF. V gene TRBV6-6 combines with J gene TRBJ2-5; 9 bases match TRBD1. Germline CDR1 MNHNY, CDR2 SVGAGI (reference sequence). Trimming at V came to 9 bases and at J to 4 bases, leaving 9 bases not matched to a gene. The CDR3 consists of 14 residues.

A single count supports this clone. The chain is built from TRBV18 and TRBJ2-5, with D possibly matching TRBD2 (6 bases). Trimming removed 5 bases from V and 1 base from J, with 8 bases in between. The CDR3 totals 13 residues. CDR1 KGHSH and CDR2 LQKENI come from the germline V gene. The CDR3 DNA follows: TGTGCCAGCTCAGGAGGGTCCCAAGAGACCCAGTACTTC. Encoded protein: CASSGGSQETQYF.

The CDR3 bases are TGTGCCAGCAGCTTGGGGGACAGGGAAGCCGGGGAGCTGTTTTTT. This codes for CASSLGDREAGELFF. The rearrangement links TRBV5-4 to TRBJ2-2; the match to TRBD1 covers 9 bases. CDR1 and CDR2 (germline): SGHNT, YYREEE (reference sequence). Trimming cost V 0 bases and J 6 bases; bases outside gene matches: 3. This CDR3 region has 15 residues. Full variable domain (outside the CDR3, taken from reference TRBV5-4 and TRBJ2-2): ETGVTQSPTHLIKTRGQQVTLRCSSQSGHNTVSWYQQALGQGPQFIFQYYREEENGRGNFPPRFSGLQFPNYSSELNVNALELDDSALYLCASSLGDREAGELFFGEGSRLTVL.

This clone was seen a handful of times. Other nucleotide sequences in the sample specify the same CDR3. The rearrangement joins TRBV5-1 to TRBJ1-1; D not resolved. V was clipped by 0 bases and J by 0 bases, with 6 bases between them. Germline lookup yields CDR1 SGHRS and CDR2 YFSETQ. The CDR3 runs 14 residues. This CDR3 reads CASSLDGLNTEAFF. DNA for the CDR3: TGCGCCAGCAGCTTGGACGGACTGAACACTGAAGCTTTCTTT. Together with reference TRBV5-1 and TRBJ1-1, the CDR3 gives the full variable domain: KAGVTQTPRYLIKTRGQQVTLSCSPISGHRSVSWYQQTPGQGLQFLFEYFSETQRNKGNFPGRFSGRQFSNSRSEMNVSTLELGDSALYLCASSLDGLNTEAFFGQGTRLTVV.

The chain joins TRBV5-1 to TRBJ2-4, with D possibly TRBD2 on 5 matching bases. This CDR3 is built from 14 residues. CDR1 and CDR2 (germline): SGHRS, YFSETQ. Trimming left V 4 bases short and J 2 bases short, with 10 bases between. In DNA, the CDR3 is TGCGCCAGCAGCCTCCGGGAAACCAAAAACATTCAGTACTTC. Translating gives CASSLRETKNIQYF.

The gene calls are TRBV18 and TRBJ2-3; no clear D. The germline V and J ends were trimmed by 2 bases and 6 bases, with 12 bases remaining between them. The CDR3 covers 14 residues. Germline values: CDR1 KGHSH, CDR2 LQKENI. CDR3 protein: CASSPSGQLDTQYF. Here the CDR3 DNA reads TGTGCCAGCTCACCATCGGGCCAGTTGGATACGCAGTATTTT.